Below, 13 T cell receptor beta chains from the same sample are listed, as sequenced in a study of CD8 T cells in Susac syndrome. An input of roughly 0.45 to 1 ug of RNA was subjected to reverse transcription using random hexamers. TCRdb reanalysed the immunoSEQ multiplex PCR reads using MiXCR and keeps one entry per CDR3 protein. Among about 210,000 distinct CDR3 sequences listed, roughly 96% were seen once. The material sequenced was CD4+ T cells from PBMCs. The receptors here all came from a human donor with multiple sclerosis.

This clonotype was counted a single time. CDR3 sequence (DNA): TGCAGCGTTGTAAGCGGGGTAGATACGCAGTATTTT. Translating it yields CSVVSGVDTQYF. This chain joins TRBV29-1 and TRBJ2-3; 7 bases align to TRBD2. This CDR3 has 12 amino acids. J lost 5 bases, V lost 4 bases, and 3 bases had no gene match. Germline CDR1 is SQVTM and CDR2 is ANQGSEA.

The V and J genes are TRBV14 and TRBJ2-1; 8 nucleotides line up with TRBD2. Germline CDR1 reads SGHDN; CDR2 reads FVKESK. After removal of 6 bases from V and 4 bases from J, the junction contained 8 bases not matched to a gene. CDR3 size: 15 residues. In DNA, the CDR3 is TGTGCCAGCAGGCCGCCGGGACTAGAGTACAATGAGCAGTTCTTC. Protein product: CASRPPGLEYNEQFF.

The chain uses TRBV21-1 and TRBJ2-7; the table's TRBD2 call for D was not verified on the DNA. TRBV21-1 is an annotated pseudogene. This CDR3 spans 16 amino acids. The CDR3 spells CASSAPDPLPTYEQYF. The CDR3 nucleotides read TGTGCCAGCAGTGCCCCAGACCCGCTCCCAACCTACGAGCAGTACTTC.

The chain has TRBV3-1 and TRBJ1-2; TRBD1 might be the D (5 bases). The ends were cut back, 1 base at V and 8 bases at J, with 11 bases in the middle. Germline CDR1 LGHDT, CDR2 YNNKEL (reference sequence). The CDR3 runs to 13 residues. In DNA form, the CDR3 reads TGTGCCAGCAGCCAAGGAGGGACTCAAGGCTACACCTTC. Protein product: CASSQGGTQGYTF.

The J gene is TRBJ1-5, the V gene TRBV5-1, with 7 nucleotides matching TRBD1. Germline values: CDR1 SGHRS, CDR2 YFSETQ. The CDR3 sequence is 15 residues long. V was pared by 4 bases and J by 0 bases, with 4 bases of the junction left unmatched. This CDR3 reads CASSRDSFSNQPQHF. The CDR3 bases are TGCGCCAGCAGCCGGGACAGTTTTAGCAATCAGCCCCAGCATTTT.

V and J are TRBV29-1 and TRBJ1-1; tentatively, D is TRBD1 (5 bases). V lost 6 bases and J 1 base, leaving 9 bases between the germline ends. This CDR3 has 12 residues. The germline V gene has CDR1 SQVTM and CDR2 ANQGSEA. The CDR3 DNA reads TGCAGCGTGGGGCACTCGAACACTGAAGCTTTCTTT. This translates into CSVGHSNTEAFF.

The J gene is TRBJ2-3, the V gene TRBV7-2; 9 bases align to TRBD2. Germline lookup yields CDR1 SGHTA and CDR2 FQGNSA. Trimming cost V 5 bases and J 5 bases; bases outside gene matches: 11. The CDR3 contains 16 residues. The DNA for the CDR3 is TGTGCCAGCAGCCCCCGACCGGGACTAGCAATAGATACGCAGTATTTT. Translated: CASSPRPGLAIDTQYF.

This clonotype showed up just once. The V call is TRBV30, the J call TRBJ2-7; no reliable D call. The CDR3 runs 11 residues. The germline gives CDR1 GTSNPN, CDR2 SVGIG (reference sequence). V shed 3 bases and J shed 5 bases, with 8 bases lying between them. The CDR3 region is CAWSLRHEQYF. In DNA form, the CDR3 reads TGTGCCTGGAGCCTCCGTCACGAGCAGTACTTC.

The chain recombines TRBV12-3 or TRBV12-4 with TRBJ1-5; the D is unclear. V lost 1 base and J 4 bases, leaving 17 bases between the germline ends. CDR3 length: 17 amino acids. The CDR3 loop reads CASSLGTLTKRNQPQHF. The DNA for the CDR3 is TGTGCCAGCAGTTTAGGGACTCTAACAAAGAGAAATCAGCCCCAGCATTTT.

The chain has TRBV30 and TRBJ1-3; D remains unclear. Germline V gene lookup returns CDR1 GTSNPN and CDR2 SVGIG (reference sequence). The length of the CDR3 is 14 residues. V was trimmed by 1 base and J by 3 bases, leaving 10 bases between them. CDR3 DNA sequence: TGTGCCTGGAGTGGAGGCTCTGTTGGAAACACCATATATTTT. Residues: CAWSGGSVGNTIYF.

The gene calls are TRBV9 and TRBJ2-1; possibly TRBD2 for D (5 bases). With 0 bases removed from V and 0 bases from J, the gap between germline ends came to 10 bases. The CDR3 spans 16 residues. The germline V gene has CDR1 SGDLS and CDR2 YYNGEE. The CDR3 DNA reads as TGTGCCAGCAGCGTAGGAGGGCAGAGCTCCTACAATGAGCAGTTCTTC. Residues: CASSVGGQSSYNEQFF.

The rearrangement joins TRBV18 to TRBJ2-7; 8 nucleotides match TRBD2. V lost 7 bases and J lost 5; bases outside the gene matches: 7. Per the germline V gene, CDR1 is KGHSH and CDR2 is LQKENI. CDR3 length equals 13 residues. The CDR3 sequence is CASLAGRANEQYF. The CDR3 DNA reads TGTGCCAGCTTGGCCGGGAGGGCCAACGAGCAGTACTTC.

The chain links TRBV12-5 to TRBJ2-1, with D tentatively TRBD2 (6 bases). Germline CDR1 reads LGHNT; CDR2 reads FRNRAP. V shed 5 bases and J shed 8 bases, with 10 bases lying between them. CDR3 size: 12 residues. The CDR3 DNA reads TGTGCTAGTGGTGGGGGGTGGTATGAGCAGTTCTTC. This gives the protein CASGGGWYEQFF. The whole variable domain, filled in from reference TRBV12-5 and TRBJ2-1, reads DARVTQTPRHKVTEMGQEVTMRCQPILGHNTVFWYRQTMMQGLELLAYFRNRAPLDDSGMPKDRFSAEMPDATLATLKIQPSEPRDSAVYFCASGGGWYEQFFGPGTRLTVL.